This T cell receptor (beta chain) was captured in a study of blood T cell repertoires in COVID-19 (dated by TCRdb to 2020 to 2022). Looking at the study overall: Samples covering the acute and convalescent phases of COVID-19 were provided by collaborators in the United States, Italy and Spain. The material from the prospective study consisted of cDNA or gDNA derived from T cells, B-cell-depleted T cells, or PBMCs. Deeply sampled blood TCRbeta repertoires from subjects exposed to, actively infected with, or recovered from COVID-19 were included in the dataset. The repertoires were released in a freely available public database intended as a resource for research on the immune response to SARS-CoV-2. The samples were drawn from the first 160 participants of the ongoing ImmuneRACE study and from over a thousand subjects provided by 6 global collaborators. A de-identified subject ID, COVID-19 status, age in years and sex were almost always included in the sample metadata. HLA class I and class II types, where available, came from metadata supplied by the sample provider rather than from assay-based typing. The investigation overall reported the following: Clinical and demographic metadata were provided uncurated, with the amount varying by source and participant.

In the prospective study, participants were about 18 to 95 years old, resided in 25 or so geographic areas of the United States, and were enrolled through a virtual design. To assign participants to cohorts, the prospective study relied on clinical history that participants themselves reported in a screening survey and a study questionnaire. For ImmuneRACE Cohort 3, a participant was defined as recovered based on two consecutive negative NP/OP PCR tests, clearance by a healthcare professional, or resolution of symptoms. Mobile phlebotomists in the prospective study collected whole blood, serum and a nasopharyngeal or oropharyngeal swab from every participant. Over an approximately 2-month period, participants in the prospective study had the option of providing additional blood draws and questionnaires. Prospective study blood samples were shipped either frozen or at room temperature before DNA extraction.

For this clone: Its antigen has not been determined. Nothing much larger sits one base from this clone, and base qualities are not available.

CDR1 and CDR2, looked up from the germline V gene, are MDHEN and SYDVKM. At the junction V is shortened by 4 bases and J by 4 bases, with 13 bases in between. Taken from cysteine to phenylalanine, the CDR3 has 14 residues. The CDR3 DNA has 42 bases and is translated from base 1. TCRbeta CDR3 regions were amplified from genomic DNA using the immunoSEQ Assay, a bias-controlled multiplex PCR. Turning to the authors' computational methods: The number of nucleated cells in each sample was estimated from the amplification of reference gene primers within the assay. Sequence reads were collapsed and filtered to measure the absolute abundance of every unique TCRbeta CDR3 rearrangement. For each sample, productive Simpson clonality was calculated by taking the square root of Simpson's diversity index across productive rearrangements. Drawn from immuneACCESS, this table holds only the in-frame rearrangements with V and J called that TCRdb kept. Clones are partly lost; checked studies trace under half to an unresolved V gene and leave the rest unexplained. V, J and clone size derive from that table, while D and trimming were established from the DNA sequence. The sample table records 140,000 to 150,000 clones; around 82% of these occur just once. Approximately 6% of the sample rests with the top ten.

The TCR was taken from a woman in her forties or fifties who had recovered from COVID-19. The chain links TRBV28 with TRBJ1-2; TRBD1 is a possible D gene, resting on 6 matching bases. The material sequenced was PBMCs or T cells enriched from blood (not recorded which). The bases read TGTGCCAGCAGTTCACCCGGGGACATCTATGGCTACACCTTC. It translates as CASSSPGDIYGYTF.